The T cell receptor (beta chain) under discussion was sequenced for a study of sequential checkpoint blockade in melanoma. In the study overall: Patients were randomized 1:1 to nivolumab-then-ipilimumab or ipilimumab-then-nivolumab first-line. Both treatment sequences were followed by maintenance nivolumab.

Indicated treatment: randomized to nivolumab then ipilimumab (arm A) or the reverse (arm B). No patient had prior DNA-damaging chemotherapy. The germline V and J ends were trimmed by 2 bases and 6 bases, with 20 bases remaining between them. The CDR3 is 16 amino acids. CDR1 and CDR2 (germline): SGHAT, FQNNGV. The method was immunoSEQ multiplex PCR; TCRdb's version includes in-frame clones alone and lacks a portion of them. The sample gives around 15,000 clones, just under 95% of which show up once; roughly a quarter is in the top ten. The receptor's source is a human donor with melanoma. V gene TRBV11-2 combines with J gene TRBJ2-7; D not resolved. Here the sequenced sample was CD8+ T cells sorted from blood (inferred from file names), taken from a patient given nivolumab and ipilimumab in sequence. In DNA form, the CDR3 reads TGTGCCAGCAGCTTACGGGTCGGCCTAGTGGTAAGCGAGCAGTACTTC. This encodes CASSLRVGLVVSEQYF. The variable domain in full, with the rest retrieved from reference TRBV11-2 and TRBJ2-7, is EAGVAQSPRYKIIEKRQSVAFWCNPISGHATLYWYQQILGQGPKLLIQFQNNGVVDDSQLPKDRFSAERLKGVDSTLKIQPAKLEDSAVYLCASSLRVGLVVSEQYFGPGTRLTVT.